This T cell receptor beta chain is from a study of cytomegalovirus exposure and HLA in healthy donors. The PCR contained 60 Vbeta and 13 Jbeta primers. The repertoire was sequenced with immunoSEQ multiplex PCR; TCRdb's copy has only in-frame clones and lacks some. The sample lists 80,000 to 95,000 clones, around 79% occurring once. CDR1 and CDR2 from the germline V gene are SGHDN and FVKESK. CDR3 length: 14 amino acids. Between the trimmed V and J ends, which lost 4 bases and 1 base, there was a span of 10 bases. General study points: The listing of 150 or so TCR beta chains classed them as cytomegalovirus-associated. An analysis done earlier found most TCR beta V segments productive about 87% or about 30% of the time. Later analysis identified a missense DCLRE1C variant that was linked to TCR beta V- and J-gene trimming.

For this clone: Its antigen is not known.

What was sequenced was PBMCs. This sequence originates from a woman aged 40 to 49 in good health and CMV-seropositive. The chain combines TRBV14 with TRBJ1-2; tentatively, D is TRBD1 (5 bases). In DNA, the CDR3 is TGTGCCAGCAGCCTCGTCGGGGGTAACTATGGCTACACCTTC. Amino acids: CASSLVGGNYGYTF. Full variable domain (rest looked up from reference TRBV14 and TRBJ1-2): EAGVTQFPSHSVIEKGQTVTLRCDPISGHDNLYWYRRVMGKEIKFLLHFVKESKQDESGMPNNRFLAERTGGTYSTLKVQPAELEDSGVYFCASSLVGGNYGYTFGSGTRLTVV.